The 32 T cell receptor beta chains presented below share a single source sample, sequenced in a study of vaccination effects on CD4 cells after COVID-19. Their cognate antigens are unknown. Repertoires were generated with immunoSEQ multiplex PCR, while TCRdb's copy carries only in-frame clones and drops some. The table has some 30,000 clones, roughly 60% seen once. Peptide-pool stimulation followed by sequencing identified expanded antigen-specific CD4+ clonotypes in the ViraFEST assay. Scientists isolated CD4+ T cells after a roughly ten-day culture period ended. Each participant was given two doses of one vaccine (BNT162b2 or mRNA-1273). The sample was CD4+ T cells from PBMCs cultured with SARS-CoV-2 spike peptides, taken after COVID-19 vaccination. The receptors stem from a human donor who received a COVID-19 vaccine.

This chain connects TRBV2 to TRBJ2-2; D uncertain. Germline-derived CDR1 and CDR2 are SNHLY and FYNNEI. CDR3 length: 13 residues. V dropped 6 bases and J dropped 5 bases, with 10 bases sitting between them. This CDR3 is CASSPRWTGELFF. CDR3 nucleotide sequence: TGTGCCAGCAGCCCACGATGGACCGGGGAGCTGTTTTTT.

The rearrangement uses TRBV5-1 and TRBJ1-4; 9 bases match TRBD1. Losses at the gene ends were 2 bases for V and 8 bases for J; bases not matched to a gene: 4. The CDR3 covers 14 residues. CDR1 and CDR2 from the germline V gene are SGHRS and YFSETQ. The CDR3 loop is CASSLGTGKEKLFF. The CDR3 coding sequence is TGCGCCAGCAGCTTAGGGACAGGGAAGGAAAAACTGTTTTTT.

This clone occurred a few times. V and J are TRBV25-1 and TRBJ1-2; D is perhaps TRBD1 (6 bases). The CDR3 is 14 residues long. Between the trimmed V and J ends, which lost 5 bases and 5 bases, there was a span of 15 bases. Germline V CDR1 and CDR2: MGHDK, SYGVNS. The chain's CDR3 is CASSLRGSTYGYTF. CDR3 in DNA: TGTGCCAGCAGTTTGAGGGGGAGCACGTATGGCTACACCTTC.

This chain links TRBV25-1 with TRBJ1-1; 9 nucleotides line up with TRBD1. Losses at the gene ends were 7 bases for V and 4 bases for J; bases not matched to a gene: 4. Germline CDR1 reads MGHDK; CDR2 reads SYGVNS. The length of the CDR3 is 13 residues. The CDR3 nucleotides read TGTGCCAGCAATGAGGGACAGGGCACTGAAGCTTTCTTT. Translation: CASNEGQGTEAFF.

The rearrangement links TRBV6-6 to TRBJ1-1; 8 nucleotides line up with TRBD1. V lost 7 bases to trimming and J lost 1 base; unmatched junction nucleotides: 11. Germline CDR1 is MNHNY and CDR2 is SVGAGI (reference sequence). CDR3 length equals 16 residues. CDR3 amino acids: CASNSPRTGRNTEAFF. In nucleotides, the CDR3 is TGTGCCAGCAATTCCCCCCGGACAGGGAGGAACACTGAAGCTTTCTTT.

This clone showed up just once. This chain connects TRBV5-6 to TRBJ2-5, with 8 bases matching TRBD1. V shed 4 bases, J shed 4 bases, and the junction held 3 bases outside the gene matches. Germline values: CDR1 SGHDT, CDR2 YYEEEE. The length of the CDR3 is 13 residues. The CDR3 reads CASSTDRAETQYF. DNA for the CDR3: TGTGCCAGCAGCACGGACAGGGCAGAGACCCAGTACTTC. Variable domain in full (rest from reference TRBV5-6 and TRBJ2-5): DAGVTQSPTHLIKTRGQQVTLRCSPKSGHDTVSWYQQALGQGPQFIFQYYEEEERQRGNFPDRFSGHQFPNYSSELNVNALLLGDSALYLCASSTDRAETQYFGPGTRLLVL.

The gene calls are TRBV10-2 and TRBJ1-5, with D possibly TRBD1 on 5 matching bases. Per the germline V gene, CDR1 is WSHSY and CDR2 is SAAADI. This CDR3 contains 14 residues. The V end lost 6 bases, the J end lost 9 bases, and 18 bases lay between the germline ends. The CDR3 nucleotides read TGCGCCAGCAGCGGACGCGGACAATATCCGCCCCAGCATTTT. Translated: CASSGRGQYPPQHF.

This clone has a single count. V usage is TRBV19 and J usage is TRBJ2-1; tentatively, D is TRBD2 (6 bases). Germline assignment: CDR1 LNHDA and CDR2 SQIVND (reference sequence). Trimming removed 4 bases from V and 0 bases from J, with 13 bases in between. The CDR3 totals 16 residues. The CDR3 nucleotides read TGTGCCAGTAGTACCGTTAGCGGTCCCTCCTACAATGAGCAGTTCTTC. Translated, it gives CASSTVSGPSYNEQFF. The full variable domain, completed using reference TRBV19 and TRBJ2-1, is DGGITQSPKYLFRKEGQNVTLSCEQNLNHDAMYWYRQDPGQGLRLIYYSQIVNDFQKGDIAEGYSVSREKKESFPLTVTSAQKNPTAFYLCASSTVSGPSYNEQFFGPGTRLTVL.

The CDR3 DNA reads TGCGCCAGCAGCCCCGGGGGGTGGAGCGGGAGGAAGGTGACCTACGAGCAGTACTTC. Residues: CASSPGGWSGRKVTYEQYF. This chain uses TRBV5-1 with TRBJ2-7; 9 bases fit TRBD2. Germline CDR1 reads SGHRS; CDR2 reads YFSETQ. This CDR3 contains 19 residues. J gave up 2 bases and V 4 bases, and 19 bases lay outside the gene matches.

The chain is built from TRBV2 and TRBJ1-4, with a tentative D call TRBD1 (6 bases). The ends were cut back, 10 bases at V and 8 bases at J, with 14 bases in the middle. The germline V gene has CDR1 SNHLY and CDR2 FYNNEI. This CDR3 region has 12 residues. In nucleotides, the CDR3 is TGTGCCAAACAGGGCCAAGGAGAAAAACTGTTTTTT. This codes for CAKQGQGEKLFF.

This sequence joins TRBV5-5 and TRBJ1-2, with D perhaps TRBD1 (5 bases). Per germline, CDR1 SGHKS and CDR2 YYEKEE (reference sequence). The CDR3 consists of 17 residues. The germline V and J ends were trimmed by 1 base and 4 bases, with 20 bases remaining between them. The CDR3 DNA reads TGTGCCAGCAGCTTGAAATTTCAGGGAGTGACTGGCTATGGCTACACCTTC. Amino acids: CASSLKFQGVTGYGYTF.

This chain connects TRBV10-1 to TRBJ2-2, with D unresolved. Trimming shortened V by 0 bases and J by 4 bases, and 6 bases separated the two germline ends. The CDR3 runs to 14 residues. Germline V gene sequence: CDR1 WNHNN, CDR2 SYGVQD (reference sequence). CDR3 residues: CASSESSVTGELFF. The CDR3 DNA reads TGCGCCAGCAGTGAGTCTTCGGTCACCGGGGAGCTGTTTTTT.

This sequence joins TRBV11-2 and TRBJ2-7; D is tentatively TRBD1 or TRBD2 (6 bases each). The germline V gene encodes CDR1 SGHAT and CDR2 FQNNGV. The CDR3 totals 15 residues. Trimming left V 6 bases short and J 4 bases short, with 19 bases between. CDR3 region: CASRPLGGLGYEQYF. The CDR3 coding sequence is TGTGCCAGCAGGCCCCTAGGGGGGCTCGGGTACGAGCAGTACTTC. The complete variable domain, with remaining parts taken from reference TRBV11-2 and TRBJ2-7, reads EAGVAQSPRYKIIEKRQSVAFWCNPISGHATLYWYQQILGQGPKLLIQFQNNGVVDDSQLPKDRFSAERLKGVDSTLKIQPAKLEDSAVYLCASRPLGGLGYEQYFGPGTRLTVT.

This chain's CDR3 is CASSSQGAGGANVLTF. CDR3 bases: TGTGCCAGTAGTTCTCAGGGGGCCGGGGGGGCCAACGTCCTGACTTTC. The chain uses TRBV19 and TRBJ2-6; 8 bases map to TRBD1. Germline V gene lookup returns CDR1 LNHDA and CDR2 SQIVND (reference sequence). The CDR3 contains 16 residues. V was pared by 5 bases and J by 4 bases, with 7 bases of the junction left unmatched.

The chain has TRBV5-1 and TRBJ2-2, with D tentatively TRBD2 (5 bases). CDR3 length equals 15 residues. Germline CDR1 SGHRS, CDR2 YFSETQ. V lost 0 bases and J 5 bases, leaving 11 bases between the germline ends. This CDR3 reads CASSLDGSTTGELFF. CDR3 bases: TGCGCCAGCAGCTTGGATGGGAGTACTACCGGGGAGCTGTTTTTT. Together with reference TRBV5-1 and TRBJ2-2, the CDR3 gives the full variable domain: KAGVTQTPRYLIKTRGQQVTLSCSPISGHRSVSWYQQTPGQGLQFLFEYFSETQRNKGNFPGRFSGRQFSNSRSEMNVSTLELGDSALYLCASSLDGSTTGELFFGEGSRLTVL.

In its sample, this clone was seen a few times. The CDR3: CASSPPGAGTNTEAFF. In nucleotides, the CDR3 is TGTGCCAGCTCACCGCCGGGGGCAGGGACGAACACTGAAGCTTTCTTT. V usage is TRBV18 and J usage is TRBJ1-1; TRBD1 is a possible D gene (6 bases). The V and J ends lost 3 bases and 1 base respectively, with 15 bases between them. Looked up from germline, CDR1 is KGHSH and CDR2 is LQKENI. This CDR3 has 16 amino acids.

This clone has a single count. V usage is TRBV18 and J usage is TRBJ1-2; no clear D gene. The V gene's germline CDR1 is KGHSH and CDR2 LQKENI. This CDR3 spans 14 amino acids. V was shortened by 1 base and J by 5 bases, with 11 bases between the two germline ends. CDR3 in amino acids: CASSPRAGDYGYTF. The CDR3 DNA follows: TGTGCCAGCTCACCACGCGCAGGCGATTATGGCTACACCTTC.

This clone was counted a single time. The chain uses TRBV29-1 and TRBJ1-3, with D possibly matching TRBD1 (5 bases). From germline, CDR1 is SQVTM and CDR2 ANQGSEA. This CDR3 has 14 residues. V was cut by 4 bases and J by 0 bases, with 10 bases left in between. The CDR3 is CSVAGRLSGNTIYF. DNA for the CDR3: TGCAGCGTTGCAGGGAGACTCTCTGGAAACACCATATATTTT.

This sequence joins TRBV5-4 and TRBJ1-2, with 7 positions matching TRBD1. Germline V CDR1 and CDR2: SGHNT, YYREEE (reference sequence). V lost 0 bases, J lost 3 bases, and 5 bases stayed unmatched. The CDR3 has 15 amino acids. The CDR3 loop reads CASSLVQGVDYGYTF. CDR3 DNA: TGTGCCAGCAGCTTGGTCCAGGGGGTAGACTATGGCTACACCTTC.

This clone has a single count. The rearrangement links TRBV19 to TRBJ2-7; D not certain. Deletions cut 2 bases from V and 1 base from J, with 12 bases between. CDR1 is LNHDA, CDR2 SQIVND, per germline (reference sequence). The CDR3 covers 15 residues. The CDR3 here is CASSITKSRSYEQYF. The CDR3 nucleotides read TGTGCCAGTAGTATAACGAAGAGCAGGTCCTACGAGCAGTACTTC.

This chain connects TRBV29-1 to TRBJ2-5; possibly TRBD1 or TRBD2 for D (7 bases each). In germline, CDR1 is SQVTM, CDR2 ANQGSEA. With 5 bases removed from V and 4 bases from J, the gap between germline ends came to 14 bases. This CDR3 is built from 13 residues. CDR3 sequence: CSVWEGASETQYF. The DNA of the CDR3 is TGCAGCGTTTGGGAGGGGGCCTCAGAGACCCAGTACTTC.

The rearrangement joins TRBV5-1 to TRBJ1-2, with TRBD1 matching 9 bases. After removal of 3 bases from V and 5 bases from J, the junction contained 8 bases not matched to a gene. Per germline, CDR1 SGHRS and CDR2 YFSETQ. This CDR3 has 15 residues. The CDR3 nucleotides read TGCGCCAGCAGCTCGGGACAGGGAGAGCCTTATGGCTACACCTTC. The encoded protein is CASSSGQGEPYGYTF. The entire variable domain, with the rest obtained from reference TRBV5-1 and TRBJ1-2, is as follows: KAGVTQTPRYLIKTRGQQVTLSCSPISGHRSVSWYQQTPGQGLQFLFEYFSETQRNKGNFPGRFSGRQFSNSRSEMNVSTLELGDSALYLCASSSGQGEPYGYTFGSGTRLTVV.

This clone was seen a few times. The CDR3, as DNA: TGTGCCAGCTCACCCCGGGACGGCACTGAAGCTTTCTTT. This gives the protein CASSPRDGTEAFF. This rearrangement joins TRBV18 to TRBJ1-1; tentative D call: TRBD1 (5 bases). V was pared by 3 bases and J by 4 bases, with 9 bases between. The CDR3 is 13 amino acids. In germline, CDR1 is KGHSH, CDR2 LQKENI.

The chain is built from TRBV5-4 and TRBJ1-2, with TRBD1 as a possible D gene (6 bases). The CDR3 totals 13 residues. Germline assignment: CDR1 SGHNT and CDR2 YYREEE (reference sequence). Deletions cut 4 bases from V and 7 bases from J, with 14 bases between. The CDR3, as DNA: TGTGCCAGCAGCGGGAGAGGGGGGCTTGGCTACACCTTC. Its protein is CASSGRGGLGYTF.

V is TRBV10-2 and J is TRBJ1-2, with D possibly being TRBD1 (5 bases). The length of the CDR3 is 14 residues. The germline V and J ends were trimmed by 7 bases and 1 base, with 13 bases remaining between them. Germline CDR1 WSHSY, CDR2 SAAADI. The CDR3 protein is CASNLGGDNYGYTF. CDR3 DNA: TGCGCCAGCAATCTGGGGGGGGATAACTATGGCTACACCTTC.

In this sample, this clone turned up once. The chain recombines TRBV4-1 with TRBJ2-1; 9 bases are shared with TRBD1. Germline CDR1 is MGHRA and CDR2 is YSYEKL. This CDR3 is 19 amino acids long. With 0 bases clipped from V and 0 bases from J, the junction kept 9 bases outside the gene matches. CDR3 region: CASSQDALGTGSSYNEQFF. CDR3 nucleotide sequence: TGCGCCAGCAGCCAAGACGCCCTTGGGACAGGGAGCTCCTACAATGAGCAGTTCTTC.

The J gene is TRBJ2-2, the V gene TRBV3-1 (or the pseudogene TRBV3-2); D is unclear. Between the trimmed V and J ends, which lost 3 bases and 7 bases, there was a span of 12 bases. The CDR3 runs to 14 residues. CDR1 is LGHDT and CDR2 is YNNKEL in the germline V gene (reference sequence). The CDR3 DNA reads TGTGCCAGCAGCCATTCTCCTAGTGTCGGGGAGCTGTTTTTT. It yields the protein CASSHSPSVGELFF.

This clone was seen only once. The CDR3 nucleotides are TGTGCCAGCAGCTTATTCACTATGGGTACTACAATTGGTGGCTACACCTTC. Protein: CASSLFTMGTTIGGYTF. V usage is TRBV7-8 and J usage is TRBJ1-2; D unresolved. There are 17 residues in the CDR3. Germline CDR1 SGHVS, CDR2 FQNEAQ. V was shortened by 2 bases and J by 7 bases, with 23 bases between the two germline ends.

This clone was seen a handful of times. The CDR3 sequence: CASSLGSSGSSTDTQYF. CDR3 DNA sequence: TGTGCCAGCTCCCTCGGGTCTAGCGGGTCTAGCACAGATACGCAGTATTTT. V usage is TRBV5-4 and J usage is TRBJ2-3; 8 nucleotides align to TRBD2. The V gene end was trimmed by 7 bases and the J gene end by 0 bases; junction bases not matched to a gene: 13. The CDR3 has 17 residues. CDR1 and CDR2 from the germline V gene are SGHNT and YYREEE (reference sequence).

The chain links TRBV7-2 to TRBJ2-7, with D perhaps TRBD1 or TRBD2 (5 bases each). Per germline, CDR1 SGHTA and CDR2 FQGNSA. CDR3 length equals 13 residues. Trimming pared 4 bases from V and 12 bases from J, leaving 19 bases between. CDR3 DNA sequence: TGTGCCAGCAGCTCTGGGGGTAGAATGAGTACGTACTTC. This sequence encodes CASSSGGRMSTYF. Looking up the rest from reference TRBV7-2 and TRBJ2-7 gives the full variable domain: GAGVSQSPSNKVTEKGKDVELRCDPISGHTALYWYRQSLGQGLEFLIYFQGNSAPDKSGLPSDRFSAERTGGSVSTLTIQRTQQEDSAVYLCASSSGGRMSTYFGPGTRLTVT.

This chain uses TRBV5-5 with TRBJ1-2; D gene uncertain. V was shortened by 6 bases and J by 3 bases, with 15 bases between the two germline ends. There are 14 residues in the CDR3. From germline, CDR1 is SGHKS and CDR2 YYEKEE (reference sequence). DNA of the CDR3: TGTGCCAGCAACCTGGTGGGGAATGACTATGGCTACACCTTC. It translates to CASNLVGNDYGYTF.

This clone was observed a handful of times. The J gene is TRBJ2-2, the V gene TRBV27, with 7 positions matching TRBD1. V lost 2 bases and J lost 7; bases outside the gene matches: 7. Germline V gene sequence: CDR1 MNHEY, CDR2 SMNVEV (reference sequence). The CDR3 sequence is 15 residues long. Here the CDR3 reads CASSLGNRGSGELFF. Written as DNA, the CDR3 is TGTGCCAGCAGTTTAGGGAACAGGGGAAGCGGGGAGCTGTTTTTT.